The rows below give T cell receptor beta chains drawn from one sample of a study of immune cell composition in non-small cell lung cancer. Some clones are missing from TCRdb's copy, which holds only in-frame ones; the method was immunoSEQ multiplex PCR. The sample records about 4,000 clones, less than 80% being singletons. Sequenced sample: lung tumor tissue. Every receptor here comes from a human donor with non-small cell lung cancer. Both conserved end residues are part of each CDR3. A D gene is named only where the DNA matches it firmly. Clone sizes are given selectively: once, few, many, or a class where the clone is expanded.

CDR3nt | CDR3aa | j_gene | abundance | v_gene | d_gene
TGTGCCAGCTCACCGACTAGCGGGAGACACGGGGAGCTGTTTTTT | CASSPTSGRHGELFF | TRBJ2-2 | few | TRBV18 | TRBD2
TGTGCCAGCAGCTTATTCCGGGTCCCGGGAGAGGGCAATGAGCAGTTCTTC | CASSLFRVPGEGNEQFF | TRBJ2-1 | - | TRBV7-3 | -
TGTGCCAGTAGTACGACAGGAAATACGCAGTATTTT | CASSTTGNTQYF | TRBJ2-3 | - | TRBV19 | -
TGCAGCGTTGACGCTAGCGGCTTCACAGATACGCAGTATTTT | CSVDASGFTDTQYF | TRBJ2-3 | - | TRBV29-1 | TRBD2
TGTGCCACCAGCAGAGATCTCGGGGGACAGGGATTCACTTTATATGGCTACACCTTC | CATSRDLGGQGFTLYGYTF | TRBJ1-2 | once | TRBV15 | TRBD1
TGTGCCAGCAGCCTGGGGGACTTTTCCTACGAGCAGTACTTC | CASSLGDFSYEQYF | TRBJ2-7 | - | TRBV11-1 | -
TGTGCCAGTAGTCCGGGGAGGCCCAGCAATGAAAAACTGTTTTTT | CASSPGRPSNEKLFF | TRBJ1-4 | - | TRBV19 | -
TGTGCCAGCAGCGAGCCTCGGGGAGGCTCTGGGGCCAACGTCCTGACTTTC | CASSEPRGGSGANVLTF | TRBJ2-6 | - | TRBV7-2 | -
TGTGCCAGCAGCCCCCGGCTAGCGGTAACCTCCAGGAGCTCCTACGAGCAGTACTTC | CASSPRLAVTSRSSYEQYF | TRBJ2-7 | - | TRBV14 | TRBD2
TGTGCCAGCAGCTTAGACAAGAAGCAGTTCTTC | CASSLDKKQFF | TRBJ2-1 | - | TRBV7-2 | -
TGTGCCAGCAGTGAAATTGAGGGGGCGCCCACTGAAGCTTTCTTT | CASSEIEGAPTEAFF | TRBJ1-1 | - | TRBV2 | TRBD1
TGCAGCTTCTCCTCCGGGACAGGGGGCTACAATGAGCAGTTCTTC | CSFSSGTGGYNEQFF | TRBJ2-1 | - | TRBV29-1 | TRBD1
TGTGCCAGCAGTGAATCGCAGGGTCTGAGCTACGAGCAGTACTTC | CASSESQGLSYEQYF | TRBJ2-7 | - | TRBV25-1 | -
TGTGCCAGCAGACGGACTAGCGGGAGGGTGGGCGAGCAGTACTTC | CASRRTSGRVGEQYF | TRBJ2-7 | - | TRBV11-2 | TRBD2
TGTGCCAGCAGCGGTACTAGCGGGAGTAGGTACGAGCAGTACTTC | CASSGTSGSRYEQYF | TRBJ2-7 | medium-sized | TRBV7-8 | TRBD2
TGTGCCACCGAGAGTAATAGCAATCAGCCCCAGCATTTT | CATESNSNQPQHF | TRBJ1-5 | once | TRBV10-3 | -
TGTGCCAGCAGTCCGTTTACAGGGGGCCCGAACACCGGGGAGCTGTTTTTT | CASSPFTGGPNTGELFF | TRBJ2-2 | - | TRBV14 | TRBD1
TGTGCCAGCAGTGATGCGGGCAGGGGGAAAGCTTTCTTT | CASSDAGRGKAFF | TRBJ1-1 | - | TRBV6-4 | TRBD1
TGTGCCAGTAGTCTCTCGACTAGCGGGAGGGCCGGGGAGCAGTTCTTC | CASSLSTSGRAGEQFF | TRBJ2-1 | once | TRBV19 | TRBD2
TGTGCCAGCAGTCTTCAGGGGGCGGATGAGCAGTTCTTC | CASSLQGADEQFF | TRBJ2-1 | - | TRBV27 | TRBD1
TGTGCCAGTAGTAAACGGGACACACAAGAGACCCAGTACTTC | CASSKRDTQETQYF | TRBJ2-5 | - | TRBV19 | -
TGTGCCAGCAGTGAACCCGGGACAGGGCGTATCGAGCAGTACTTC | CASSEPGTGRIEQYF | TRBJ2-7 | - | TRBV25-1 | TRBD1
TGTGCCAGCAGCTTATTCAAGGGAGAGTGGGGCACAGATACGCAGTATTTT | CASSLFKGEWGTDTQYF | TRBJ2-3 | - | TRBV7-3 | -
TGTGCCAGCAGTTTCGGGGCAGGGGTTAATCAGCCCCAGCATTTT | CASSFGAGVNQPQHF | TRBJ1-5 | - | TRBV28 | -